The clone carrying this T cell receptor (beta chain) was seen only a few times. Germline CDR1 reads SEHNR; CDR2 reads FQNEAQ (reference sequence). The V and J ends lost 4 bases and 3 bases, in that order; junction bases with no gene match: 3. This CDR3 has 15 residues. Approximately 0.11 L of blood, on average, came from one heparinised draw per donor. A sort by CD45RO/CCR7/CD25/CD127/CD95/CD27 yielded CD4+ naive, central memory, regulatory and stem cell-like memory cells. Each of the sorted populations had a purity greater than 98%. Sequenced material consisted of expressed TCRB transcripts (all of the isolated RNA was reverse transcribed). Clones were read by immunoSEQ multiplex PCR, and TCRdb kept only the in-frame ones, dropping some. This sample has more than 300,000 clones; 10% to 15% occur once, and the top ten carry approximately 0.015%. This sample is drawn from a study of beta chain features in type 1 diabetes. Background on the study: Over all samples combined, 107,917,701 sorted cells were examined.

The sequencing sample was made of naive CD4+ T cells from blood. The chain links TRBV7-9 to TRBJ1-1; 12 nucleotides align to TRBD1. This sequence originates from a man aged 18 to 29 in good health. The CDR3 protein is CASSWDRGLDTEAFF. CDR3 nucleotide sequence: TGTGCCAGCAGCTGGGACAGGGGGCTGGACACTGAAGCTTTCTTT. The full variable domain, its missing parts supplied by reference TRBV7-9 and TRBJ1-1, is DTGVSQNPRHKITKRGQNVTFRCDPISEHNRLYWYRQTLGQGPEFLTYFQNEAQLEKSRLLSDRFSAERPKGSFSTLEIQRTEQGDSAMYLCASSWDRGLDTEAFFGQGTRLTVV.